This is a list of T cell receptor beta chains from one sample in a study of spatial heterogeneity in lung cancer. A single record per CDR3 protein comes from TCRdb applying MiXCR to the 5' RACE reads. The sample includes 45,000 to 55,000 distinct CDR3 sequences, roughly 12% seen only once; the top ten take roughly 32%. Sequenced here: PBMCs, sampled at follow-up. Source of these receptors: a male donor with early-stage non-small cell lung cancer. Both conserved end residues are part of each CDR3. D genes are given only for firm matches. Size is omitted from some rows. Given values are once, few, many or a class for expanded clones.

CDR3 DNA: TGTGCCAGCAGCTCAGCGGGGGATGGTACCTACGAGCAGTACTTC; CDR3 protein: CASSSAGDGTYEQYF; V gene: TRBV7-9; D gene: TRBD2; clone size: NA; J gene: TRBJ2-7
CDR3 DNA: TGTGCCAGCAGCCAAGGGGGCCCTTGGGGTTACGAGCAGTACTTC; CDR3 protein: CASSQGGPWGYEQYF; V gene: TRBV14; D gene: NA; clone size: few; J gene: TRBJ2-7
CDR3 DNA: TGTGCAACCAGTGCTGCCCTTGGCACAGATACGCAGTATTTT; CDR3 protein: CATSAALGTDTQYF; V gene: TRBV24-1; D gene: NA; clone size: NA; J gene: TRBJ2-3
CDR3 DNA: TGTGCCAGCTCACCCTCCTCGAGCTCCTACGAGCAGTACTTC; CDR3 protein: CASSPSSSSYEQYF; V gene: TRBV18; D gene: NA; clone size: many; J gene: TRBJ2-7
CDR3 DNA: TGCGCCACCTCTCGAACAGCTGGAAACACCATATATTTT; CDR3 protein: CATSRTAGNTIYF; V gene: TRBV4-3; D gene: NA; clone size: few; J gene: TRBJ1-3
CDR3 DNA: TGCGCCAGCAGCCACACGGGACCCTCGGCCGAGCAGTACTTC; CDR3 protein: CASSHTGPSAEQYF; V gene: TRBV4-3; D gene: NA; clone size: many; J gene: TRBJ2-7
CDR3 DNA: TGTGCCAGCAGCTTAGCGGCGGGAGGTTACGAGCAGTACTTC; CDR3 protein: CASSLAAGGYEQYF; V gene: TRBV7-2; D gene: TRBD2; clone size: few; J gene: TRBJ2-7
CDR3 DNA: TGTGCCAGCAGTCGATTCTACGAGCAGTACTTC; CDR3 protein: CASSRFYEQYF; V gene: TRBV3-1; D gene: NA; clone size: few; J gene: TRBJ2-7
CDR3 DNA: TGTGCCAGCAGCTTGTTTTGGGTTGATGAGCAGTTCTTC; CDR3 protein: CASSLFWVDEQFF; V gene: TRBV5-8; D gene: NA; clone size: medium-sized; J gene: TRBJ2-1
CDR3 DNA: TGTGCCAGCAGCGGGGGACAGGGCTATGGCTACACCTTC; CDR3 protein: CASSGGQGYGYTF; V gene: TRBV7-2; D gene: TRBD1; clone size: NA; J gene: TRBJ1-2
CDR3 DNA: TGCGCCACGACCTCCGGGACAGGGGGGAGCGAGCAGTACTTC; CDR3 protein: CATTSGTGGSEQYF; V gene: TRBV5-1; D gene: TRBD1; clone size: NA; J gene: TRBJ2-7
CDR3 DNA: TGCGCCAGCAGCCAGTTCAGGGGATATACTGAAGCTTTCTTT; CDR3 protein: CASSQFRGYTEAFF; V gene: TRBV4-1; D gene: NA; clone size: many; J gene: TRBJ1-1
CDR3 DNA: TGTGCCAGCACCCCCAGGACGAACACTGAAGCTTTCTTT; CDR3 protein: CASTPRTNTEAFF; V gene: TRBV7-9; D gene: NA; clone size: NA; J gene: TRBJ1-1
CDR3 DNA: TGTGCCAGCAGTCAGAGCAATCAGCCCCAGCATTTT; CDR3 protein: CASSQSNQPQHF; V gene: TRBV28; D gene: NA; clone size: many; J gene: TRBJ1-5
CDR3 DNA: TGTGCCAGCACCTCCCCGGGACTAGCAGGATACGAGCAGTACTTC; CDR3 protein: CASTSPGLAGYEQYF; V gene: TRBV6-2/TRBV6-3; D gene: TRBD2; clone size: many; J gene: TRBJ2-7
CDR3 DNA: TGTGCCAGCAGCCCCAGGACTAGCGGGGAGGTGATAGATACGCAGTATTTT; CDR3 protein: CASSPRTSGEVIDTQYF; V gene: TRBV7-2; D gene: TRBD2; clone size: many; J gene: TRBJ2-3
CDR3 DNA: TGTGCCAGCAGCTTGGGTAACGGACAAGAGACCCAGTACTTC; CDR3 protein: CASSLGNGQETQYF; V gene: TRBV5-4; D gene: NA; clone size: few; J gene: TRBJ2-5
CDR3 DNA: TGTGCCAGCAGCCAAACGGGACAGGGAGCGTGGAATCAGCCCCAGCATTTT; CDR3 protein: CASSQTGQGAWNQPQHF; V gene: TRBV4-2; D gene: TRBD1; clone size: many; J gene: TRBJ1-5
CDR3 DNA: TGTGCCAGCAGTTACCTCCTAGCGGGCTTCACAGATACGCAGTATTTT; CDR3 protein: CASSYLLAGFTDTQYF; V gene: TRBV6-2/TRBV6-3; D gene: TRBD2; clone size: once; J gene: TRBJ2-3
CDR3 DNA: TGTGCCAGCAGCTCAAGCGGAGGTTATAGCAATCAGCCCCAGCATTTT; CDR3 protein: CASSSSGGYSNQPQHF; V gene: TRBV7-6; D gene: NA; clone size: few; J gene: TRBJ1-5
CDR3 DNA: TGTGCCAGCAGCCGCCGGGACAGGGGGTATAGCAATCAGCCCCAGCATTTT; CDR3 protein: CASSRRDRGYSNQPQHF; V gene: TRBV13; D gene: TRBD1; clone size: many; J gene: TRBJ1-5
CDR3 DNA: TGTGCCAGCAGCCGGCGGGGAGGCACAGATACGCAGTATTTT; CDR3 protein: CASSRRGGTDTQYF; V gene: TRBV7-9; D gene: NA; clone size: NA; J gene: TRBJ2-3